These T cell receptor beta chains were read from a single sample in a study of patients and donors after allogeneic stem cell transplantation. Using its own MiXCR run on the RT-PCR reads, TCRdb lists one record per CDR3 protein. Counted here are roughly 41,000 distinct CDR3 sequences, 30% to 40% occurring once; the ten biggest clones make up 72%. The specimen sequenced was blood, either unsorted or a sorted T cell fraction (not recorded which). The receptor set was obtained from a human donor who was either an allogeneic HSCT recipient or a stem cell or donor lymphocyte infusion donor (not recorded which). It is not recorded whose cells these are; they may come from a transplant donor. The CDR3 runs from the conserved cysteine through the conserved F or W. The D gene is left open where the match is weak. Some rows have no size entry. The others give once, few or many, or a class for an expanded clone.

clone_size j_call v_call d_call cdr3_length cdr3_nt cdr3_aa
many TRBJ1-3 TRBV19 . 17 TGTGCCAGTAGTATAGCCCGCCCCGGGACACCTGGAAACACCATATATTTT CASSIARPGTPGNTIYF
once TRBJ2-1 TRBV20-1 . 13 TGCAGTGCTAGGGGACTGCTTTACAATGAGCAGTTCTTC CSARGLLYNEQFF
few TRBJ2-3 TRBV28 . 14 TGTGCCAGCACCTGGGGCAGAAACACAGATACGCAGTATTTT CASTWGRNTDTQYF
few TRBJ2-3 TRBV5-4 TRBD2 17 TGTGCCAGCAGCTTGCCGCTAGCGGGACCGAGCCCAGATACGCAGTATTTT CASSLPLAGPSPDTQYF
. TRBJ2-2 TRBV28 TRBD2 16 TGTGCCAGCAGTTCGGGGGGGACGGAGAACACCGGGGAGCTGTTTTTT CASSSGGTENTGELFF
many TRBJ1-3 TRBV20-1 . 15 TGCACTCCCGGCCGACAGGACCTCTCTGGAAACACCATATATTTT CTPGRQDLSGNTIYF
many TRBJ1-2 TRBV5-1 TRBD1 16 TGCGCCAGCAGCTCTACAGGGGCCGTTCAAGACTATGGCTACACCTTC CASSSTGAVQDYGYTF
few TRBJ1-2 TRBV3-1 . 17 TGTGCCAGCAGCCTATACTACCCCGGGGGAATTGGCTATGGCTACACCTTC CASSLYYPGGIGYGYTF
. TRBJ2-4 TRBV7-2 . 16 TGTGCCAGCAGCTCCAGAGGGGGGATGGCCAAAAACATTCAGTACTTC CASSSRGGMAKNIQYF
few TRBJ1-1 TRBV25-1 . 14 TGTGCCAGCAGGGGGGTCTGGCTGAACACTGAAGCTTTCTTT CASRGVWLNTEAFF
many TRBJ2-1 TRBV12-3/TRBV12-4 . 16 TGTGCCAGCAGTTTAAGGGCGGGGACAATCTACAATGAGCAGTTCTTC CASSLRAGTIYNEQFF
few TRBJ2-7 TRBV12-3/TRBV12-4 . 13 TGTGCCAGCAAGGGAACCGGGACGTACGAGCAGTACTTC CASKGTGTYEQYF
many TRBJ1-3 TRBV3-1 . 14 TGTGCCAGCAGCCCCCGGACGGACGGAAACACCATATATTTT CASSPRTDGNTIYF
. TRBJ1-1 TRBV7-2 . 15 TGTGCCAGCAGCCCCCACGGGGGGAGGGGCACTGAAGCTTTCTTT CASSPHGGRGTEAFF
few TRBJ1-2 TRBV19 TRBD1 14 TGTGCCAGTAGTATAGTGGGACAGCTTTATGGCTACACCTTC CASSIVGQLYGYTF